This note documents a single T cell receptor (beta chain) sequence. What it binds is not known. The data derive from a study of shared clonotypes between healthy human individuals. Overall study: Three plates were used per donor for CD4 naive, three for CD4 memory, two for CD8 naive and one for CD8 memory. General study results and limits: Clonotypes which were not shared had lower generation probabilities than clonotypes that all four donors shared. Limitation of the genetic and exposure-history diversity represented came from the few donors.

Data came from immunoSEQ multiplex PCR; TCRdb stores just in-frame clones and leaves some out. The repertoire holds about 1 million clones, with around 74% as singletons. The V gene end was trimmed by 6 bases and the J gene end by 6 bases; junction bases not matched to a gene: 5. Germline V gives CDR1 SGHVS, CDR2 FQNEAQ. The CDR3 loop spans 14 amino acids. The source material was memory CD4+ T cells sorted from blood. As to subset: CD45RA-negative fraction. The rearrangement joins TRBV7-8 to TRBJ2-3, with 11 bases lining up with TRBD2. This TCR derives from a man aged 18 to 29 in good health. CDR3 nucleotide sequence: TGTGCCAGCAGTTTTAGCGGGGGGGCGGATACGCAGTATTTT. Protein sequence: CASSFSGGADTQYF.